This record looks at one TCR beta chain sequence and its context. No antigen is known for it. This table comes from immunoSEQ multiplex PCR, and its TCRdb copy is limited to in-frame clones, with some not included. The repertoire includes some 200,000 clones, 90% to 95% of them detected once, and 0.9% to 1.1% sits in the top ten. Between the trimmed V and J ends, which lost 4 bases and 5 bases, there was a span of 8 bases. The CDR3 has 13 residues. CDR1 and CDR2 from the germline V gene are MRHNA and SNTAGT. The data were obtained in a study of T cell responses to AZD1222 COVID-19 vaccine. Study-wide results and caveats: Reports indicate that nearly half of spike-specific TCRs are directed at unmutated variant regions. Only a handful of AZD1222 recipients, roughly six in all, had baseline seropositivity. At 160-218 and 743-854, vaccine-associated CD4 TCRs were dominant, and they spanned spike. The donor cohort was predominantly white British with a female majority, and clonal diversity may have been underestimated.

This chain connects TRBV6-4 to TRBJ2-2; no reliable D call. The specimen comprised peripheral blood, sampled on day 0 of MenACWY control vaccination. The sequence came from an adult in good health. CDR3 in DNA: TGTGCCAGCAGTGCCTATGGAACCGGGGAGCTGTTTTTT. This encodes CASSAYGTGELFF.